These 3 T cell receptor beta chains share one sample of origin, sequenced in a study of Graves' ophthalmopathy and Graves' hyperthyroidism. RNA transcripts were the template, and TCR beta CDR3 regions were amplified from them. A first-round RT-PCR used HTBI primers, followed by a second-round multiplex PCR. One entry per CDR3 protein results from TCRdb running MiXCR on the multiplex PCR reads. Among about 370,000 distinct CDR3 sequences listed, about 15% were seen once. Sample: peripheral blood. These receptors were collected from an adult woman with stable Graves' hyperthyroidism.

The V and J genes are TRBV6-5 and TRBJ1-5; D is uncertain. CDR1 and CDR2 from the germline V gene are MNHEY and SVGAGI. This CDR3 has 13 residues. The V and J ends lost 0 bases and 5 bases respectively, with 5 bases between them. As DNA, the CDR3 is TGTGCCAGCAGTTACTCGCGAGATCAGCCCCAGCATTTT. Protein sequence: CASSYSRDQPQHF.

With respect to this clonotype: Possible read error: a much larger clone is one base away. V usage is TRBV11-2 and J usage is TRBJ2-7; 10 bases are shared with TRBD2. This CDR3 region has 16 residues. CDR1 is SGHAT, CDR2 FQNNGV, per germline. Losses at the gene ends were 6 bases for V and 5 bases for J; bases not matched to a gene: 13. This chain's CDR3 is CASSSRIAGGPDEQYF. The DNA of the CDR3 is TGTGCCAGCAGTTCAAGAATAGCGGGAGGTCCCGACGAGCAGTACTTC. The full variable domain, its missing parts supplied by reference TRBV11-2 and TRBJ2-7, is EAGVAQSPRYKIIEKRQSVAFWCNPISGHATLYWYQQILGQGPKLLIQFQNNGVVDDSQLPKDRFSAERLKGVDSTLKIQPAKLEDSAVYLCASSSRIAGGPDEQYFGPGTRLTVT.

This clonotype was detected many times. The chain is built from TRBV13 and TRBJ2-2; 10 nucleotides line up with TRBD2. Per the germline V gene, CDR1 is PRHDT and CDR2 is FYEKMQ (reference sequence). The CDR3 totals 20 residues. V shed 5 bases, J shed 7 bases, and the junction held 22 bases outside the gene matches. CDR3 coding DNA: TGTGCCAGCAGCACGGGGGGGGCCCCAGTCCTAGCGGGAGTGGACGGGGAGCTGTTTTTT. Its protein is CASSTGGAPVLAGVDGELFF. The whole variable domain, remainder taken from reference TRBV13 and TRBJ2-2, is AAGVIQSPRHLIKEKRETATLKCYPIPRHDTVYWYQQGPGQDPQFLISFYEKMQSDKGSIPDRFSAQQFSDYHSELNMSSLELGDSALYFCASSTGGAPVLAGVDGELFFGEGSRLTVL.